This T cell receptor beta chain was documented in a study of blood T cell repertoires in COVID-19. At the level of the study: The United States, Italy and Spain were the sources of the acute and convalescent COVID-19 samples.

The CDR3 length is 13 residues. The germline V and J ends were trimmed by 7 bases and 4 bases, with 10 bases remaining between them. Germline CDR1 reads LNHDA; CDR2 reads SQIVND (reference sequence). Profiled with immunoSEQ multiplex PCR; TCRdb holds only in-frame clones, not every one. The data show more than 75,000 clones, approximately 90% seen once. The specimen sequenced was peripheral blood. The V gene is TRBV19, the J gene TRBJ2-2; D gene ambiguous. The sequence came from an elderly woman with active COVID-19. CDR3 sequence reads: CASTAGRTGELFF. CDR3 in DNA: TGTGCCAGTACGGCTGGGCGCACCGGGGAGCTGTTTTTT.